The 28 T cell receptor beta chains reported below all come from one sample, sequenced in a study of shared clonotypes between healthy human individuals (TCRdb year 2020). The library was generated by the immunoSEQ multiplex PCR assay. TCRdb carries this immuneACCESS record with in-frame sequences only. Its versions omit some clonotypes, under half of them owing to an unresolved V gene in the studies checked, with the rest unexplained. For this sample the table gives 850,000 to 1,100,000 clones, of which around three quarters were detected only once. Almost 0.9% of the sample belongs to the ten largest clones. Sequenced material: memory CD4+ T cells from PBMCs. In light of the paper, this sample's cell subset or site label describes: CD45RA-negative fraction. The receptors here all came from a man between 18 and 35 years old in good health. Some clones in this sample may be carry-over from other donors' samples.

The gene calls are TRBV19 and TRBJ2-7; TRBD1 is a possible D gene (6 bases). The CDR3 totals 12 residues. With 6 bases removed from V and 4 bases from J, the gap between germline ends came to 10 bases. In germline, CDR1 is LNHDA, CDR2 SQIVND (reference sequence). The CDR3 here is CASSPGQYEQYF. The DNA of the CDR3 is TGTGCCAGTAGCCCTGGACAGTACGAGCAGTACTTC. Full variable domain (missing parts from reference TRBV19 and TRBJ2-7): DGGITQSPKYLFRKEGQNVTLSCEQNLNHDAMYWYRQDPGQGLRLIYYSQIVNDFQKGDIAEGYSVSREKKESFPLTVTSAQKNPTAFYLCASSPGQYEQYFGPGTRLTVT.

CDR3 sequence (DNA): TGCGCCAGCAGCCCCGGACAGGGCGGCTATGGCTACACCTTC. The encoded protein is CASSPGQGGYGYTF. The chain links TRBV5-1 to TRBJ1-2; TRBD1 aligns across 8 bases. CDR3 size: 14 residues. CDR1 SGHRS and CDR2 YFSETQ come from the germline V gene. Trimming cost V 4 bases and J 4 bases; bases outside gene matches: 6.

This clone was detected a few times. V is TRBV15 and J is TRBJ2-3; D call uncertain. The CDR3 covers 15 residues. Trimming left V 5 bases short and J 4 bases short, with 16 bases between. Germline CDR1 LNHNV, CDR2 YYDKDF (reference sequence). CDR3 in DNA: TGTGCCACCAGCCCCGACCCTACCAGGCCAGATACGCAGTATTTT. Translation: CATSPDPTRPDTQYF.

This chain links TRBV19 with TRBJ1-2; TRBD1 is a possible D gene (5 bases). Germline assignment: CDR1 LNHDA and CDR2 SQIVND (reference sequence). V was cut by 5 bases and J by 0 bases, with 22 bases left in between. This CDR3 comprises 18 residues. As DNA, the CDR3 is TGTGCCAGTAGTTCGGGCAGGCGACAGTTTTCCACTAACTATGGCTACACCTTC. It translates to CASSSGRRQFSTNYGYTF.

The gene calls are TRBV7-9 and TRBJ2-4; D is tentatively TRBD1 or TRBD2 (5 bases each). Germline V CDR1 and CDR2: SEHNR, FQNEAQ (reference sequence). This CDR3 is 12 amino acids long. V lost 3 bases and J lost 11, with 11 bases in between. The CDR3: CASSFPGAVQYF. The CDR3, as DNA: TGTGCCAGCAGCTTTCCCGGGGCGGTTCAGTACTTC.

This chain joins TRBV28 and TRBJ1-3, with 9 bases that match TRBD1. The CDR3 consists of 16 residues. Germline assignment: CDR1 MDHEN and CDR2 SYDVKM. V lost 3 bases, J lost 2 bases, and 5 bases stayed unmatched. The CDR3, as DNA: TGTGCCAGCAGTTTTCGGGACAGGGTGGCTGGAAACACCATATATTTT. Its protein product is CASSFRDRVAGNTIYF.

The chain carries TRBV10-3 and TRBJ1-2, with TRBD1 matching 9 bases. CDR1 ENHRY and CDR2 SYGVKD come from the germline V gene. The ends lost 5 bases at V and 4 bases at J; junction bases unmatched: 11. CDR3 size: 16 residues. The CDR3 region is CAISPGQGLRGYGYTF. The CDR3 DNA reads TGTGCCATCAGTCCGGGACAGGGCCTTAGGGGCTATGGCTACACCTTC.

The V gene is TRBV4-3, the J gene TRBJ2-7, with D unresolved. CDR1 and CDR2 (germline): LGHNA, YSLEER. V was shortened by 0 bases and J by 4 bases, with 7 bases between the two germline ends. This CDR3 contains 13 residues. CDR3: CASSQDVSYEQYF. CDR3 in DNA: TGCGCCAGCAGCCAAGATGTATCTTACGAGCAGTACTTC.

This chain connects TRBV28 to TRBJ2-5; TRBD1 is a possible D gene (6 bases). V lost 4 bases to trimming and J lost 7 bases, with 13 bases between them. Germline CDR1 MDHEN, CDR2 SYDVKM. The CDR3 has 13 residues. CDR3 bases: TGTGCCAGCAGTTCTGGACAGTCGGGGACCCAGTACTTC. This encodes CASSSGQSGTQYF.

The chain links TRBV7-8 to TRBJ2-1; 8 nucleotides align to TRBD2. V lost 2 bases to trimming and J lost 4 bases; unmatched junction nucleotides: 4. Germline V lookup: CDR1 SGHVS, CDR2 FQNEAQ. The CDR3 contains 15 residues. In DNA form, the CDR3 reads TGTGCCAGCAGCTTATCCACTAGCGGTTACAATGAGCAGTTCTTC. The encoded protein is CASSLSTSGYNEQFF.

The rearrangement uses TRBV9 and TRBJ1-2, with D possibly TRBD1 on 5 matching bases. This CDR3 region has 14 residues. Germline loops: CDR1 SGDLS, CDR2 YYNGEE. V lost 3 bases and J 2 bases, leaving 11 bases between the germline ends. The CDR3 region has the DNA TGTGCCAGCAGCGGGGGAGGGGAGAACTATGGCTACACCTTC. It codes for CASSGGGENYGYTF. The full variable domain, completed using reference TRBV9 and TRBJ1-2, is DSGVTQTPKHLITATGQRVTLRCSPRSGDLSVYWYQQSLDQGLQFLIQYYNGEERAKGNILERFSAQQFPDLHSELNLSSLELGDSALYFCASSGGGENYGYTFGSGTRLTVV.

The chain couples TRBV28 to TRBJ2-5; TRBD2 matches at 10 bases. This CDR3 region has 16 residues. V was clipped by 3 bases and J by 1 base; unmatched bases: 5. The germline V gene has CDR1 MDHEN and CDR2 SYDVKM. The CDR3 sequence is CASSLGGLAAQETQYF. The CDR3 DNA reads TGTGCCAGCAGTTTGGGCGGACTAGCGGCCCAAGAGACCCAGTACTTC.

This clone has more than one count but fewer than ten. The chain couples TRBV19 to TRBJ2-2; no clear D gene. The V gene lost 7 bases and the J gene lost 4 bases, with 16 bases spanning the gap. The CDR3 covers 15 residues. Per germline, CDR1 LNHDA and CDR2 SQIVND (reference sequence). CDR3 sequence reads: CASTLMGSFTGELFF. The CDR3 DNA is TGTGCCAGTACTCTGATGGGCAGCTTCACCGGGGAGCTGTTTTTT.

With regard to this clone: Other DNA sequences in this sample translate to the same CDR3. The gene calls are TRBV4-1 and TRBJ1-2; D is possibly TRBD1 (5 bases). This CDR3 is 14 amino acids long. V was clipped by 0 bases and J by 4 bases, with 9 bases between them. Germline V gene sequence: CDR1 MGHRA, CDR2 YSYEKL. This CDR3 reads CASSQEGQGYGYTF. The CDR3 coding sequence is TGCGCCAGCAGCCAAGAGGGGCAGGGCTATGGCTACACCTTC.

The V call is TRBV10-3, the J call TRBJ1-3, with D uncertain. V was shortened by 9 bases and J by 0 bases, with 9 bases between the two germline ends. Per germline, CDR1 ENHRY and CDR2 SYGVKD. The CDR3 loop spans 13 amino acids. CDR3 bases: TGTGCCATGACTCAGAGCTCTGGAAACACCATATATTTT. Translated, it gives CAMTQSSGNTIYF.

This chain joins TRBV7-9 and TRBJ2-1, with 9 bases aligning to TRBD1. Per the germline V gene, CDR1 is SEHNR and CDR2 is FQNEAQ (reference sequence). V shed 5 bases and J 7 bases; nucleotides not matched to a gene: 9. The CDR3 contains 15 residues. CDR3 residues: CASSAPGTGKNEQFF. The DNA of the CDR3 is TGTGCCAGCAGCGCCCCCGGGACAGGGAAGAATGAGCAGTTCTTC. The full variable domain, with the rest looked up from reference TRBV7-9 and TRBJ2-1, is DTGVSQNPRHKITKRGQNVTFRCDPISEHNRLYWYRQTLGQGPEFLTYFQNEAQLEKSRLLSDRFSAERPKGSFSTLEIQRTEQGDSAMYLCASSAPGTGKNEQFFGPGTRLTVL.

The CDR3 DNA is TGTGCCACCAGCAGGGGGGGTGCGGCTGGCGATGAGCAGTTCTTC. Residues: CATSRGGAAGDEQFF. The chain is built from TRBV15 and TRBJ2-1, with D tentatively TRBD2 (6 bases). The V and J ends lost 3 bases and 8 bases respectively, with 17 bases between them. Germline V gives CDR1 LNHNV, CDR2 YYDKDF (reference sequence). The CDR3 loop spans 15 amino acids.

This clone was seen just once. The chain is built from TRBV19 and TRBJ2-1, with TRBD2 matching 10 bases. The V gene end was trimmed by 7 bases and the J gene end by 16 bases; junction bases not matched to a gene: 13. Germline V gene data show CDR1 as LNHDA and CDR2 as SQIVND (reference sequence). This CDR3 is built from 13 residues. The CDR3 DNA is TGTGCCAGTAAGTTCAGCAGCGGGAGGGCTCAATTCTTC. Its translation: CASKFSSGRAQFF.

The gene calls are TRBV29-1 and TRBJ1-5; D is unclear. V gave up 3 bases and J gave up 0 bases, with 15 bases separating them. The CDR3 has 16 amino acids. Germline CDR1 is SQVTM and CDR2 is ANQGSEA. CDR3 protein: CSVDLLDNDSNQPQHF. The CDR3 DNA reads TGCAGCGTTGACTTGCTAGATAATGATAGCAATCAGCCCCAGCATTTT.

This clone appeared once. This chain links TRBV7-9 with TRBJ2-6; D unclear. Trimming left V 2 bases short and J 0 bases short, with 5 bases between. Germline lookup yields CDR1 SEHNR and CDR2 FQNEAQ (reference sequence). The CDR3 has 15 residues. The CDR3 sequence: CASSLTVSGANVLTF. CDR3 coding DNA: TGTGCCAGCAGCTTAACAGTCTCTGGGGCCAACGTCCTGACTTTC.

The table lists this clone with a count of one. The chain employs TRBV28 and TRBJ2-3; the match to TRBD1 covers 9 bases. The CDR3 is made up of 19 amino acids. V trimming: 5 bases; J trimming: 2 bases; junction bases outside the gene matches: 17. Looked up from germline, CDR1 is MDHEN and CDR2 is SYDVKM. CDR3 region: CASSKRTGEIRRPTDTQYF. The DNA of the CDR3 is TGTGCCAGCAGTAAAAGGACAGGGGAGATACGAAGGCCCACAGATACGCAGTATTTT.

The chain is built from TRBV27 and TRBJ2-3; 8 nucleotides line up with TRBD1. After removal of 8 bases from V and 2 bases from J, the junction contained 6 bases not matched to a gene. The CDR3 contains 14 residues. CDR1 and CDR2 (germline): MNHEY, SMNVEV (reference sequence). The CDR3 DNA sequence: TGTGCCAGCTCTACAGGGGGGTTCACAGATACGCAGTATTTT. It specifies CASSTGGFTDTQYF.

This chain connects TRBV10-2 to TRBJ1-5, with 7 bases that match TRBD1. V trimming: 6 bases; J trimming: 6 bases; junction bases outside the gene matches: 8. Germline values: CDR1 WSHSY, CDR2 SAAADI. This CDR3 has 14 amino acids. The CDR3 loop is CASSSGNRGQPQHF. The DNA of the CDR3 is TGCGCCAGCAGCTCCGGGAACAGGGGTCAGCCCCAGCATTTT.

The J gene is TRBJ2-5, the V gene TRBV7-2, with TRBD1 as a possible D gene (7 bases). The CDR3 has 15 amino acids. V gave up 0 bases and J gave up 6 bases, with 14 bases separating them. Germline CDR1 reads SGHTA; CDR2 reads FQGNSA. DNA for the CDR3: TGTGCCAGCAGCTTAGCGGGTGCGGGACAGAAGACCCAGTACTTC. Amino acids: CASSLAGAGQKTQYF.

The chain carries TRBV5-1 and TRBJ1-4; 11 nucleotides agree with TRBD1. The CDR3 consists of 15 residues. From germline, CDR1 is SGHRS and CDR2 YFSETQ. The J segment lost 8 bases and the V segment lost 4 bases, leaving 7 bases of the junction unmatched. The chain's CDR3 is CASSTTGTGGEKLFF. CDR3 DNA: TGCGCCAGCAGCACAACCGGGACAGGGGGAGAAAAACTGTTTTTT.

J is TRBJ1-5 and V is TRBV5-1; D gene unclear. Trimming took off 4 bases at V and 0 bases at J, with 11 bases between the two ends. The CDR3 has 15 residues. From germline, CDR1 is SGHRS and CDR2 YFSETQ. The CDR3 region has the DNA TGCGCCAGCAGCGCCGAAGGTTATAGCAATCAGCCCCAGCATTTT. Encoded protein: CASSAEGYSNQPQHF.

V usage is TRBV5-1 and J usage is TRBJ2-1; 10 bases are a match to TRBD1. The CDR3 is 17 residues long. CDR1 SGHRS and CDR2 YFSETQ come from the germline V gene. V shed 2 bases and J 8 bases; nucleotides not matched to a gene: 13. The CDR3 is CASSFALVAGTGDEQFF. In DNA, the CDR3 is TGCGCCAGCAGCTTCGCCCTAGTAGCGGGGACAGGGGATGAGCAGTTCTTC.

For the CDR3, the DNA is TGCAGCGTTGACGCCCCAGGGGGCGCGTATGGCTACACCTTC. The encoded protein is CSVDAPGGAYGYTF. J is TRBJ1-2 and V is TRBV29-1, with 8 positions matching TRBD1. This CDR3 is built from 14 residues. Germline trimming cut 3 bases from V and 5 bases from J; bases unmatched to any gene: 8. Germline CDR1 reads SQVTM; CDR2 reads ANQGSEA.